Sequencing of this T cell receptor beta chain was carried out in a study of blood T cell repertoires in COVID-19. The overall study: Acute and convalescent COVID-19 specimens originated in the United States, Italy and Spain. Nucleic acid was either cDNA or gDNA, and it came from T cells, B-cell-depleted T cells, or PBMCs.

The authors' processing: Counts of nucleated cells, estimated from reference gene primer amplification, were obtained. Measured with immunoSEQ multiplex PCR; TCRdb has only the in-frame clones, and not every one. The V and J calls and clone size were taken over from that table, and D and trimming were inferred from the DNA. The sample contains about 280,000 clones, more than 80% of which appear only once. The receptor was isolated from a woman younger than 45 with active or convalescent COVID-19. Input material: peripheral blood.

In DNA form, the CDR3 reads TGTGCCAGCAGCTTAACCGTCAGTAATACCTACGAGCAGTACTTC. Translated, it gives CASSLTVSNTYEQYF. The gene calls are TRBV5-6 and TRBJ2-7; D call uncertain. Trimming cost V 2 bases and J 2 bases, with 14 bases left between them. CDR3 length: 15 residues. In germline, CDR1 is SGHDT, CDR2 YYEEEE.